The 25 T cell receptor beta chains below were found in one sample sequenced in a study of cytotoxic CD8 clonotypes in ibrutinib-treated CLL. The protocol was immunoSEQ multiplex PCR, while the TCRdb copy is restricted to in-frame clones and leaves out a portion. The sample holds about 140,000 clones, more than 70% seen once. The sequences come from PBMCs, collected after 36 months of ibrutinib treatment. The origin of the receptors is a human donor with chronic lymphocytic leukemia.

This chain joins TRBV12-5 and TRBJ1-2; the match to TRBD1 covers 7 bases. CDR1 and CDR2 (germline): LGHNT, FRNRAP. The junction had 4 bases not matched to a gene; V was cut back by 5 bases and J by 1 base. This CDR3 contains 14 residues. The CDR3 spells CASGRTGLNYGYTF. CDR3 sequence (DNA): TGTGCTAGTGGTAGGACAGGTCTTAACTATGGCTACACCTTC.

The chain couples TRBV27 to TRBJ2-1; 8 bases agree with TRBD2. The CDR3 spans 18 residues. Trimming removed 5 bases from V and 0 bases from J; junction bases left unmatched: 12. In germline, CDR1 is MNHEY, CDR2 SMNVEV (reference sequence). The CDR3 nucleotides are TGTGCCAGCAGTAAGAACCAGCGGGGGTTTAGCTCCTACAATGAGCAGTTCTTC. This sequence encodes CASSKNQRGFSSYNEQFF.

This clone was detected only a few times. The chain recombines TRBV7-3 with TRBJ2-2; 9 positions match TRBD1. V shed 6 bases, J shed 1 base, and the junction held 3 bases outside the gene matches. The V gene's germline CDR1 is SGHTA and CDR2 FQGTGA. The CDR3 consists of 15 residues. The CDR3 nucleotides are TGTGCCAGCAGAACAGGGGGCCGGAACACCGGGGAGCTGTTTTTT. The encoded protein is CASRTGGRNTGELFF.

This clone was counted a single time. The rearrangement uses TRBV9 and TRBJ2-7; 7 bases fit TRBD2. The CDR3 spans 15 residues. Germline trimming cut 2 bases from V and 2 bases from J; bases unmatched to any gene: 7. Germline V gene data show CDR1 as SGDLS and CDR2 as YYNGEE. The CDR3, as DNA: TGTGCCAGCAGCGTGGGAACTAGCGTCCCCTACGAGCAGTACTTC. It encodes CASSVGTSVPYEQYF.

The chain employs TRBV30 and TRBJ1-4; TRBD1 might be the D (5 bases). Trimming removed 1 base from V and 0 bases from J, with 9 bases in between. From germline, CDR1 is GTSNPN and CDR2 SVGIG (reference sequence). The CDR3 consists of 15 residues. The DNA of the CDR3 is TGTGCCTGGAGTGGGGGGAGAGCAACTAATGAAAAACTGTTTTTT. This translates into CAWSGGRATNEKLFF.

This clone was counted a few times. This chain connects TRBV13 to TRBJ1-1; a weak D match, TRBD1 (6 bases). V lost 0 bases to trimming and J lost 4 bases, with 15 bases between them. This CDR3 region has 16 residues. Germline V CDR1 and CDR2: PRHDT, FYEKMQ (reference sequence). The CDR3 sequence: CASSLGPGGRGTEAFF. In DNA form, the CDR3 reads TGTGCCAGCAGCTTAGGGCCGGGGGGGCGAGGCACTGAAGCTTTCTTT.

The V and J genes are TRBV7-2 and TRBJ2-7, with 7 bases lining up with TRBD2. CDR1 SGHTA and CDR2 FQGNSA come from the germline V gene. Trimming removed 3 bases from V and 2 bases from J; junction bases left unmatched: 7. The CDR3 covers 15 residues. The DNA for the CDR3 is TGTGCCAGCAGCTTCGGACTAGTCAGGACCTACGAGCAGTACTTC. This translates into CASSFGLVRTYEQYF. The full variable domain, its missing parts supplied by reference TRBV7-2 and TRBJ2-7, is GAGVSQSPSNKVTEKGKDVELRCDPISGHTALYWYRQSLGQGLEFLIYFQGNSAPDKSGLPSDRFSAERTGGSVSTLTIQRTQQEDSAVYLCASSFGLVRTYEQYFGPGTRLTVT.

In this sample, this clone turned up once. The rearrangement joins TRBV7-6 to TRBJ2-2; D gene unclear. The V gene's germline CDR1 is SGHVS and CDR2 FNYEAQ. The CDR3 runs 11 residues. V lost 2 bases and J lost 6, with 1 base in between. The CDR3 region has the DNA TGTGCCAGCAGCTTATCCGGGGAGCTGTTTTTT. Translated: CASSLSGELFF.

This rearrangement joins TRBV2 to TRBJ1-2; D is perhaps TRBD1 (5 bases). CDR1 SNHLY and CDR2 FYNNEI come from the germline V gene. Deletions cut 6 bases from V and 3 bases from J, with 17 bases between. The CDR3 spans 15 residues. The CDR3 loop reads CASSNSRGDDYGYTF. In DNA, the CDR3 is TGTGCCAGCAGCAACAGCCGGGGGGACGACTATGGCTACACCTTC.

This clone occurred many times. V and J are TRBV14 and TRBJ1-1; D is undetermined. CDR1 is SGHDN and CDR2 is FVKESK in the germline V gene. With 4 bases removed from V and 11 bases from J, the gap between germline ends came to 17 bases. This CDR3 has 13 amino acids. CDR3: CASSPGFGYFAFF. In DNA, the CDR3 is TGTGCCAGCAGCCCGGGGTTTGGGTATTTTGCTTTCTTT.

The chain employs TRBV4-2 and TRBJ2-4; perhaps TRBD1 as D (5 bases). V was cut by 4 bases and J by 4 bases, with 20 bases left in between. Germline CDR1 and CDR2: LGHNA and YNFKEQ. The CDR3 sequence is 17 residues long. CDR3 bases: TGTGCCAGCAGCCCCATAGGAGACAGCCAGGAGAAAAACATTCAGTACTTC. This gives the protein CASSPIGDSQEKNIQYF.

J is TRBJ2-7 and V is TRBV4-1; 13 bases fit TRBD2. The junction had 2 bases not matched to a gene; V was cut back by 3 bases and J by 3 bases. This CDR3 region has 15 residues. The germline V gene has CDR1 MGHRA and CDR2 YSYEKL. The CDR3 DNA reads as TGCGCCAGCAGCCAGGGACTAGCGGGAAACTACGAGCAGTACTTC. Amino acids: CASSQGLAGNYEQYF.

J is TRBJ1-1 and V is TRBV27; D may be TRBD1 (6 bases). Per germline, CDR1 MNHEY and CDR2 SMNVEV (reference sequence). The ends were cut back, 6 bases at V and 4 bases at J, with 15 bases in the middle. The CDR3 covers 14 residues. The CDR3 nucleotides are TGTGCCAGCAGCCCACAGGGTTTTCCCACTGAAGCTTTCTTT. Translation gives CASSPQGFPTEAFF.

This chain links TRBV9 with TRBJ1-2, with 8 bases lining up with TRBD1. Germline CDR1 is SGDLS and CDR2 is YYNGEE. This CDR3 contains 14 residues. V gave up 6 bases and J gave up 5 bases; unmatched junction bases: 9. CDR3 nucleotides: TGTGCCAGCAAAGGGCAGGGGGCAGGGTATGGCTACACCTTC. This gives the protein CASKGQGAGYGYTF.

V is TRBV28 and J is TRBJ2-2; D unresolved. Trimming cost V 4 bases and J 5 bases, with 20 bases left between them. Germline CDR1 MDHEN, CDR2 SYDVKM. This CDR3 comprises 17 residues. The CDR3 region has the DNA TGTGCCAGCAGTTCACGCCGGGCCGAGGAATGGACCGGGGAGCTGTTTTTT. This gives the protein CASSSRRAEEWTGELFF.

V usage is TRBV5-8 and J usage is TRBJ2-1; tentatively, D is TRBD1 or TRBD2 (5 bases each). CDR1 SGHTS and CDR2 YDEGEE come from the germline V gene. The CDR3 is 15 residues long. V dropped 6 bases and J dropped 7 bases, with 20 bases sitting between them. Here the CDR3 DNA reads TGTGCCAGCACCCTGGGGGTTTCCGCCCTAAATGAGCAGTTCTTC. This translates into CASTLGVSALNEQFF.

The gene calls are TRBV5-1 and TRBJ2-1; 13 bases are a match to TRBD2. Germline CDR1 SGHRS, CDR2 YFSETQ. The CDR3 contains 15 residues. V was pared by 7 bases and J by 8 bases, with 9 bases of the junction left unmatched. The CDR3 loop is CASFWTSGRFDEQFF. The CDR3 DNA reads TGCGCCAGCTTTTGGACTAGCGGGAGATTCGATGAGCAGTTCTTC.

The V gene is TRBV7-7, the J gene TRBJ2-2; 11 nucleotides line up with TRBD2. Germline CDR1 and CDR2: SSHAT and FNYEAQ (reference sequence). The length of the CDR3 is 17 residues. V gave up 3 bases and J gave up 3 bases; unmatched junction bases: 6. CDR3 DNA: TGTGCCAGCAGCTTGGTTGTAGCGGGAGGGTACACCGGGGAGCTGTTTTTT. It encodes CASSLVVAGGYTGELFF.

The chain couples TRBV2 to TRBJ2-7; TRBD2 aligns across 7 bases. CDR3 length: 14 residues. From germline, CDR1 is SNHLY and CDR2 FYNNEI. V lost 0 bases to trimming and J lost 7 bases; unmatched junction nucleotides: 6. The CDR3 nucleotides read TGTGCCAGCAGTGAAGCGCTGGGGGGAGGGGAGCAGTACTTC. This codes for CASSEALGGGEQYF.

The chain is built from TRBV6-6 and TRBJ2-1; TRBD2 aligns across 8 bases. The J segment lost 4 bases and the V segment lost 4 bases, leaving 3 bases of the junction unmatched. The CDR3 covers 14 residues. Germline CDR1 is MNHNY and CDR2 is SVGAGI (reference sequence). CDR3 sequence (DNA): TGTGCCAGCAGTTTAAGCGGGAGATACAATGAGCAGTTCTTC. It yields the protein CASSLSGRYNEQFF.

This CDR3 reads CASSEAPGLGGYTF. In nucleotides, the CDR3 is TGTGCCAGCAGTGAAGCGCCCGGGTTAGGTGGCTACACCTTC. V gene TRBV2 combines with J gene TRBJ1-2; D ambiguous. V dropped 0 bases and J dropped 7 bases, with 12 bases sitting between them. There are 14 residues in the CDR3. Germline V gene lookup returns CDR1 SNHLY and CDR2 FYNNEI.

V gene TRBV4-1 combines with J gene TRBJ2-1; 7 bases align to TRBD2. CDR1 MGHRA and CDR2 YSYEKL come from the germline V gene. The CDR3 length is 16 residues. With V trimmed by 1 base and J by 9 bases, 12 bases remained unmatched. CDR3 bases: TGCGCCAGCAGCCAAGTTGGTGGCGGGAGTCGGCGTGAGCAGTTCTTC. Its translation: CASSQVGGGSRREQFF.

The V call is TRBV6-1, the J call TRBJ1-2, with 7 nucleotides matching TRBD1. CDR1 is MNHNS, CDR2 SASEGT, per germline. The CDR3 is 14 residues long. J was trimmed by 4 bases and V by 4 bases; bases with no gene match: 6. CDR3 protein: CASSVIQGIYGYTF. In nucleotides, the CDR3 is TGTGCCAGCAGTGTAATACAGGGGATCTATGGCTACACCTTC.

This chain links TRBV2 with TRBJ2-1; D might be TRBD1 or TRBD2, each matching 5 bases. Trimming cost V 1 base and J 6 bases, with 16 bases left between them. CDR1 SNHLY and CDR2 FYNNEI come from the germline V gene. There are 16 residues in the CDR3. DNA of the CDR3: TGTGCCAGCAGTGAAGTAGGCAGGGACCCCCTCAATGAGCAGTTCTTC. Its translation is CASSEVGRDPLNEQFF. Looking up the rest from reference TRBV2 and TRBJ2-1 gives the full variable domain: EPEVTQTPSHQVTQMGQEVILRCVPISNHLYFYWYRQILGQKVEFLVSFYNNEISEKSEIFDDQFSVERPDGSNFTLKIRSTKLEDSAMYFCASSEVGRDPLNEQFFGPGTRLTVL.

This chain links TRBV27 with TRBJ2-1; 7 bases align to TRBD2. Looked up from germline, CDR1 is MNHEY and CDR2 is SMNVEV (reference sequence). Germline trimming cut 3 bases from V and 3 bases from J; bases unmatched to any gene: 5. The CDR3 loop spans 15 amino acids. CDR3 sequence (DNA): TGTGCCAGCAGTTTGGACGGGGGGATCTACAATGAGCAGTTCTTC. Translated: CASSLDGGIYNEQFF.